Presented here are 2 T cell receptor beta chains from one specimen sequenced in a study of blood T cells in healthy people across ages (dated by TCRdb to between 2014 and 2017). Library prep was done by 5' RACE. A second roughly 7 to 12 cycle PCR used a sample-barcoded 5' primer and a J-beta primer mix. TCRdb trimmed public reads at Q25 via fastp, called clones via MiXCR and kept in-frame beta chains. Merged by CDR3 protein, the rows form single entries marked with the most common genes and DNA. The sample table records some 1,800,000 distinct CDR3 sequences; approximately 39% of these occur just once. Around 23% of the sample lies in the top ten. Material: blood. The receptors shown here come from a human donor in good health.

The V gene is TRBV13, the J gene TRBJ2-3; 11 bases are shared with TRBD2. The germline V gene has CDR1 PRHDT and CDR2 FYEKMQ (reference sequence). Trimming at V came to 5 bases and at J to 4 bases, leaving 5 bases not matched to a gene. The CDR3 runs to 15 residues. CDR3 sequence: CASSQGTSGSDTQYF. The CDR3 nucleotides read TGTGCCAGCAGCCAAGGGACTAGCGGATCAGATACGCAGTATTTT.

The CDR3 nucleotides read TGTGCCAGCAGCAGCCGCGTATTTGGGTACAACAGGGACACCGGGGAGCTGTTTTTT. Translated, it gives CASSSRVFGYNRDTGELFF. The V gene is TRBV21-1, the J gene TRBJ2-2; the D call of TRBD1 is as the table states it, not checked on the DNA. TRBV21-1 represents a pseudogene. This CDR3 is built from 19 residues.